These T cell receptor beta chains were read from a single sample in a study of blood T cells in healthy people across ages. TCRdb processed the 5' RACE reads anew with MiXCR; each CDR3 protein has one entry. Of around 1,000,000 distinct CDR3 sequences in the sample, approximately 26% were seen once. The same sample was also used in a study of T cells of mothers and their children.

The sequenced sample consisted of blood. These receptors came from a girl aged 2-10 years in good health. Both conserved end residues are part of each CDR3. A D gene is named only where the DNA matches it firmly. A row's size may be missing; if present it is once, few, many or a size class.

D gene: .; J gene: TRBJ1-2; clone size: few; V gene: TRBV19; CDR3 DNA: TGTGCCAGTAGTGTCAGTCCCGACGGCTACACCTTC; CDR3 protein: CASSVSPDGYTF
D gene: .; J gene: TRBJ2-2; clone size: .; V gene: TRBV6-2/TRBV6-3; CDR3 DNA: TGTGCCAGCAGTTACTCGGCCTCCCGGGAGCTGTTTTTT; CDR3 protein: CASSYSASRELFF
D gene: .; J gene: TRBJ2-7; clone size: .; V gene: TRBV21-1; CDR3 DNA: TGTGCCAGCGGACAGGATTTGAGGAACGACCAGTACTTC; CDR3 protein: CASGQDLRNDQYF
D gene: .; J gene: TRBJ2-7; clone size: .; V gene: TRBV5-1; CDR3 DNA: TGCGCCAGCAGCTTCGAGATTTCCTACGAGCAGTACTTC; CDR3 protein: CASSFEISYEQYF
D gene: .; J gene: TRBJ1-4; clone size: .; V gene: TRBV6-6; CDR3 DNA: TGTGCCAGCAGCCCGGGTGGACAACTGTTTTTT; CDR3 protein: CASSPGGQLFF
D gene: .; J gene: TRBJ2-2; clone size: few; V gene: TRBV5-6; CDR3 DNA: TGTGCCAGCAGCGCAATTACCGGCAGGGACACCGGGGAGCTGTTTTTT; CDR3 protein: CASSAITGRDTGELFF
D gene: .; J gene: TRBJ2-5; clone size: few; V gene: TRBV7-9; CDR3 DNA: TGTGCCAGCAGCCGTGGAAACCAAGAGACCCAGTACTTC; CDR3 protein: CASSRGNQETQYF
D gene: .; J gene: TRBJ2-1; clone size: few; V gene: TRBV15; CDR3 DNA: TGTGCCACCAGCAGAGGTCCGACTGAAACCGGGCGTCCCAGGCATGAGCAGTTCTTC; CDR3 protein: CATSRGPTETGRPRHEQFF
D gene: TRBD1; J gene: TRBJ1-2; clone size: few; V gene: TRBV29-1; CDR3 DNA: TGCAGCGTTGACGTCGGGACAGGCGGCTACACCTTC; CDR3 protein: CSVDVGTGGYTF
D gene: TRBD2; J gene: TRBJ2-7; clone size: .; V gene: TRBV7-8; CDR3 DNA: TGTGCCAGCAGCCGGAGGGGAGCGGGGGACCTCTACGAGCAGTACTTC; CDR3 protein: CASSRRGAGDLYEQYF
D gene: .; J gene: TRBJ2-1; clone size: few; V gene: TRBV11-3; CDR3 DNA: TGTGCCAGCAGCTTTAGTAACAATGAGCAGTTCTTC; CDR3 protein: CASSFSNNEQFF
D gene: .; J gene: TRBJ2-7; clone size: .; V gene: TRBV7-8; CDR3 DNA: TGTGCCAGCAGCTTATTAAGCAGCGGGCCCTACGAGCAGTACTTC; CDR3 protein: CASSLLSSGPYEQYF
D gene: .; J gene: TRBJ2-5; clone size: few; V gene: TRBV29-1; CDR3 DNA: TGCAGCGGCACGCGAGGGGGATTCCAGTACTTC; CDR3 protein: CSGTRGGFQYF
D gene: .; J gene: TRBJ1-2; clone size: few; V gene: TRBV15; CDR3 DNA: TGTGCCACCAGCAGAGTCATAGGGTATGGCTACACCTTC; CDR3 protein: CATSRVIGYGYTF
D gene: .; J gene: TRBJ2-1; clone size: .; V gene: TRBV13; CDR3 DNA: TGTGCCAGCAGCCACAGGGTGGGGCGGGACAATGAGCAGTTCTTC; CDR3 protein: CASSHRVGRDNEQFF
D gene: .; J gene: TRBJ1-3; clone size: few; V gene: TRBV6-6; CDR3 DNA: TGTGCCAGCAGTTTCGAAGTGGGAAACACCATATATTTT; CDR3 protein: CASSFEVGNTIYF
D gene: .; J gene: TRBJ1-1; clone size: few; V gene: TRBV20-1; CDR3 DNA: TGCAGTGCTAGTATTGGGGCTGAAGCTTTCTTT; CDR3 protein: CSASIGAEAFF
D gene: .; J gene: TRBJ1-5; clone size: few; V gene: TRBV12-3/TRBV12-4; CDR3 DNA: TGTGCCAGCAGGCCAGAAGGGCTTAATCAGCCCCAGCATTTT; CDR3 protein: CASRPEGLNQPQHF
D gene: TRBD1; J gene: TRBJ2-3; clone size: .; V gene: TRBV28; CDR3 DNA: TGTGCCAGCAGGGAAACCGGGACAGGGACAGATACGCAGTATTTT; CDR3 protein: CASRETGTGTDTQYF
D gene: .; J gene: TRBJ1-1; clone size: .; V gene: TRBV7-2; CDR3 DNA: TGTGCCAGCAGCGTTTTCATGTCGAACACTGAAGCTTTCTTT; CDR3 protein: CASSVFMSNTEAFF
D gene: .; J gene: TRBJ2-5; clone size: .; V gene: TRBV5-1; CDR3 DNA: TGCGCCAGCAGTGATTGGGAGGAAGAGACCCAGTACTTC; CDR3 protein: CASSDWEEETQYF
D gene: TRBD1; J gene: TRBJ1-1; clone size: few; V gene: TRBV6-5; CDR3 DNA: TGTGCCAGCACCCAGGGGGGCGAAGCTTTCTTT; CDR3 protein: CASTQGGEAFF
D gene: TRBD2; J gene: TRBJ2-5; clone size: few; V gene: TRBV9; CDR3 DNA: TGTGCCGGCAGCCCCTCGTCTAGCGGGGGGGTATCTGAGACCCAGTACTTC; CDR3 protein: CAGSPSSSGGVSETQYF
D gene: TRBD2; J gene: TRBJ2-5; clone size: .; V gene: TRBV7-6; CDR3 DNA: TGTGCCAGCAGCTTAGGGACTAGCGGGGACCAAGAGACCCAGTACTTC; CDR3 protein: CASSLGTSGDQETQYF
D gene: .; J gene: TRBJ2-5; clone size: few; V gene: TRBV12-3/TRBV12-4; CDR3 DNA: TGTGCCAGCAGTTTCGACATCTCGGATCGGACCCAGTACTTC; CDR3 protein: CASSFDISDRTQYF
D gene: TRBD2; J gene: TRBJ2-5; clone size: few; V gene: TRBV11-2; CDR3 DNA: TGTGCCAGCAGCCCGCGGACTAGCGGGGGGGGGTCCCAGTACTTC; CDR3 protein: CASSPRTSGGGSQYF
D gene: .; J gene: TRBJ2-3; clone size: .; V gene: TRBV13; CDR3 DNA: TGTGCCAGCAGCTTAGCCCAGGATGCAGATACGCAGTATTTT; CDR3 protein: CASSLAQDADTQYF
D gene: .; J gene: TRBJ2-7; clone size: .; V gene: TRBV28; CDR3 DNA: TGTGCCAGCAACAGGGCCGGCTACGAGCAGTACTTC; CDR3 protein: CASNRAGYEQYF
D gene: .; J gene: TRBJ1-1; clone size: few; V gene: TRBV4-3; CDR3 DNA: TGCGCCAGCAGCCAAGCGGCGGCCGGTGACGGTGAAGCTTTCTTT; CDR3 protein: CASSQAAAGDGEAFF
D gene: .; J gene: TRBJ2-1; clone size: .; V gene: TRBV10-3; CDR3 DNA: TGTGCCATCAGTGAGTCGGTTGAAAATGAGCAGTTCTTC; CDR3 protein: CAISESVENEQFF
D gene: TRBD1; J gene: TRBJ1-5; clone size: .; V gene: TRBV19; CDR3 DNA: TGTGCCAGTACCTCAGACAGGGTGAGCACAGATACGCAGCATTTT; CDR3 protein: CASTSDRVSTDTQHF